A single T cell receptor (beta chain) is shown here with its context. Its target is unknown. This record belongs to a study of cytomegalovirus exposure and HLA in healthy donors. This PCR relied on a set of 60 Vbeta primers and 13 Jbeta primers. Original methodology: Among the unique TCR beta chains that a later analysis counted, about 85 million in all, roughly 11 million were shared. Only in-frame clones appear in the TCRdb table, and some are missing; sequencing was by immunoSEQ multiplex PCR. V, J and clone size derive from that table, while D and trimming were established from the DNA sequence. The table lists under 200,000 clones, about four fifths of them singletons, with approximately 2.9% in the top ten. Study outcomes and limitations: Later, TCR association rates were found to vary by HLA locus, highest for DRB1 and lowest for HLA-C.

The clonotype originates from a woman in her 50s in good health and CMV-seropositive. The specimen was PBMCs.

Here the CDR3 DNA reads TGTGCCAGTAGGCCGCCGGGGGGCCGAGATACGCAGTATTTT. This encodes CASRPPGGRDTQYF. V gene TRBV19 combines with J gene TRBJ2-3; D possibly corresponds to TRBD2 (7 bases). The V end lost 6 bases, the J end lost 5 bases, and 15 bases lay between the germline ends. Germline-derived CDR1 and CDR2 are LNHDA and SQIVND (reference sequence). The CDR3 is 14 residues long.